These T cell receptor beta chains were read from a single sample in a study of blood T cell repertoires in COVID-19. TCRdb's table, derived via immunoSEQ multiplex PCR, lists solely in-frame clones and lacks some. This sample has 310,000 or so clones, with more than 75% found just once. The sequenced sample was peripheral blood. The receptors come from a man aged 65 to 79 with acute or convalescent COVID-19. CDR3s include the opening cysteine and the closing phenylalanine or tryptophan. D genes are given only for firm matches. Where a row states a size, it is once, few, many or the class of an expanded clone; other rows omit it.

clone_size: -
v_call: TRBV11-3
j_call: TRBJ2-7
d_call: -
cdr3_aa: CASSLDQDHEQYF
cdr3_nt: TGTGCCAGCAGCTTAGATCAGGATCACGAGCAGTACTTC

clone_size: -
v_call: TRBV28
j_call: TRBJ1-2
d_call: TRBD1
cdr3_aa: CASTTGVWSNYGYTF
cdr3_nt: TGTGCCAGCACAACAGGGGTTTGGTCGAACTATGGCTACACCTTC

clone_size: few
v_call: TRBV10-3
j_call: TRBJ2-7
d_call: TRBD2
cdr3_aa: CAISGTSGNYEQYF
cdr3_nt: TGTGCCATCAGTGGGACTAGCGGGAACTACGAGCAGTACTTC

clone_size: -
v_call: TRBV4-1
j_call: TRBJ2-1
d_call: -
cdr3_aa: CASSQDDRASIGYEQFF
cdr3_nt: TGCGCCAGCAGCCAAGACGATCGCGCTAGTATAGGTTATGAGCAGTTCTTC

clone_size: -
v_call: TRBV7-8
j_call: TRBJ1-1
d_call: TRBD1
cdr3_aa: CASSSGQGTEAFF
cdr3_nt: TGTGCCAGCAGCTCTGGACAGGGCACTGAAGCTTTCTTT

clone_size: -
v_call: TRBV28
j_call: TRBJ2-7
d_call: -
cdr3_aa: CASRGSSGAGGLYEQYF
cdr3_nt: TGTGCCAGCAGAGGTAGCTCAGGGGCCGGGGGGCTATACGAGCAGTACTTC

clone_size: -
v_call: TRBV11-2
j_call: TRBJ2-7
d_call: TRBD1
cdr3_aa: CASSQRPTGVSEQYF
cdr3_nt: TGTGCCAGTAGCCAGCGCCCCACAGGGGTGTCCGAGCAGTACTTC

clone_size: -
v_call: TRBV28
j_call: TRBJ1-1
d_call: TRBD1
cdr3_aa: CASSSGQGSRGTEAFF
cdr3_nt: TGTGCCAGCAGTTCCGGACAGGGGAGTCGCGGCACTGAAGCTTTCTTT

clone_size: -
v_call: TRBV19
j_call: TRBJ1-2
d_call: -
cdr3_aa: CASSMSGGTNYGYTF
cdr3_nt: TGTGCCAGTAGTATGTCGGGAGGAACCAATTATGGCTACACCTTC

clone_size: -
v_call: TRBV27
j_call: TRBJ2-5
d_call: TRBD1
cdr3_aa: CASSRLGQGGETQYF
cdr3_nt: TGTGCCAGCAGTCGCCTGGGACAGGGTGGAGAGACCCAGTACTTC

clone_size: -
v_call: TRBV6-5
j_call: TRBJ2-1
d_call: -
cdr3_aa: CASSPVGHPRGEQFF
cdr3_nt: TGTGCCAGCAGTCCGGTGGGACACCCCCGGGGTGAGCAGTTCTTC

clone_size: -
v_call: TRBV7-6
j_call: TRBJ2-1
d_call: -
cdr3_aa: CASSLDVSTGSYNEQFF
cdr3_nt: TGTGCCAGCAGCTTAGATGTTAGCACAGGCTCCTACAATGAGCAGTTCTTC

clone_size: -
v_call: TRBV6-6
j_call: TRBJ1-2
d_call: -
cdr3_aa: CASISTYPYGYTF
cdr3_nt: TGTGCCAGCATATCTACGTACCCCTATGGCTACACCTTC

clone_size: few
v_call: TRBV21-1
j_call: TRBJ2-5
d_call: -
cdr3_aa: CASSKQGWGKETQYF
cdr3_nt: TGTGCCAGCAGCAAGCAGGGATGGGGTAAAGAGACCCAGTACTTC

clone_size: -
v_call: TRBV6-5
j_call: TRBJ1-2
d_call: TRBD1
cdr3_aa: CASSYDRVNGYTF
cdr3_nt: TGTGCCAGCAGTTACGACAGGGTCAATGGCTACACCTTC

clone_size: -
v_call: TRBV5-1
j_call: TRBJ2-5
d_call: -
cdr3_aa: CASSGQYQETQYF
cdr3_nt: TGCGCCAGCAGCGGCCAGTACCAAGAGACCCAGTACTTC

clone_size: -
v_call: TRBV27
j_call: TRBJ1-2
d_call: TRBD1
cdr3_aa: CASSSRGTGFGYTF
cdr3_nt: TGTGCCAGCAGTTCCCGGGGGACAGGGTTTGGCTACACCTTC

clone_size: -
v_call: TRBV6-2/TRBV6-3
j_call: TRBJ2-3
d_call: TRBD2
cdr3_aa: CASSGAGTSVSDTQYF
cdr3_nt: TGTGCCAGCAGTGGAGCCGGGACTAGCGTTTCAGATACGCAGTATTTT

clone_size: -
v_call: TRBV28
j_call: TRBJ2-4
d_call: -
cdr3_aa: CASSLEQGGMNIQYF
cdr3_nt: TGTGCCAGCAGTTTAGAACAGGGGGGGATGAACATTCAGTACTTC

clone_size: -
v_call: TRBV19
j_call: TRBJ2-1
d_call: -
cdr3_aa: CANTLWQGRKNEQFF
cdr3_nt: TGTGCCAACACCCTTTGGCAGGGAAGAAAGAATGAGCAGTTCTTC

clone_size: -
v_call: TRBV6-2/TRBV6-3
j_call: TRBJ2-7
d_call: -
cdr3_aa: CASSYRPTGSYEQYF
cdr3_nt: TGTGCCAGCAGTTACCGACCGACAGGATCCTACGAGCAGTACTTC

clone_size: once
v_call: TRBV11-2
j_call: TRBJ2-1
d_call: TRBD1
cdr3_aa: CASSRTGPYNEQFF
cdr3_nt: TGTGCCAGCAGCCGGACAGGGCCCTACAATGAGCAGTTCTTC

clone_size: -
v_call: TRBV27
j_call: TRBJ1-2
d_call: -
cdr3_aa: CASSLSRGSNYGYTF
cdr3_nt: TGTGCCAGCAGTTTATCTCGAGGGAGCAACTATGGCTACACCTTC

clone_size: -
v_call: TRBV5-6
j_call: TRBJ1-4
d_call: -
cdr3_aa: CASRGSATNEKLFF
cdr3_nt: TGTGCCAGCAGAGGGAGCGCAACTAATGAAAAACTGTTTTTT

clone_size: few
v_call: TRBV10-3
j_call: TRBJ1-4
d_call: -
cdr3_aa: CAIRPGLINEKLFF
cdr3_nt: TGTGCCATCAGGCCGGGACTCATCAATGAAAAACTGTTTTTT